This T cell receptor (beta chain) was captured in a study of neurological immune-mediated disorders. About the research overall: There were 34 multiple sclerosis patients; around 31 were relapsing-remitting and 3 were secondary progressive.

It was by 5'RACE with 10-nucleotide random UMIs that the cDNA was made. TCRdb reanalysed the 5' RACE reads using MiXCR and keeps one entry per CDR3 protein. In the table there are over 60,000 distinct CDR3 sequences, roughly 5.6% of which are singletons. The CDR3 extends over 15 amino acids. Germline V gene sequence: CDR1 DFQATT, CDR2 SNEGSKA (reference sequence). This clonotype was observed many times. Its antigen is unknown. At one of its ends the junction is not consistent with the germline gene, which may arise from a read error. Study-wide results and limits: None of the CDR3 amino acid sequences found in expanded clones was shared across subjects. This suggests that the TCR-beta repertoires were private in all groups.

The clonotype comes from a woman in her 30s with multiple sclerosis. The rearrangement links TRBV20-1 to TRBJ1-5; possibly TRBD1 for D (5 bases). Sequencing was carried out using PBMCs. The CDR3 here is CSASVGERGNQPQNF. Here the CDR3 DNA reads TGCAGTGCTAGCGTCGGGGAGAGGGGCAATCAGCCCCAGAATTTT.